This T cell receptor beta chain was found in a study of shared clonotypes between healthy human individuals. Study-level results: Represented genetic and exposure-history diversity was restricted by having few donors.

Concerning this clone: What it recognizes is unknown.

Only in-frame clones appear in the TCRdb table, and some are missing; sequencing was by immunoSEQ multiplex PCR. The data show approximately 98,000 clones, with roughly 70% seen just once and roughly 22% held by the top ten. Sample: memory CD8+ T cells sorted from blood. Subset here: CD45RO+ cells pooled with CCR7-negative TemRA cells. The receptor's source is a woman aged 25 to 45 in good health.

The CDR3 loop reads CASSSVFPDTQYF. The CDR3 DNA reads TGTGCCAGCAGTTCCGTCTTCCCAGATACGCAGTATTTT. The V call is TRBV28, the J call TRBJ2-3, with D hard to call. CDR1 is MDHEN, CDR2 SYDVKM, per germline. V lost 4 bases and J lost 4, with 9 bases in between. This CDR3 region has 13 residues.